A single sample is the source of the 32 T cell receptor beta chains below, sequenced in a study of blood T cell repertoires in COVID-19. The assay was immunoSEQ multiplex PCR, and TCRdb's table has in-frame clones only and misses some. The table shows 60,000 to 70,000 clones, with about 90% occurring only once. The sample comprised peripheral blood. The receptors originated from a human donor in a cohort sampled during active COVID-19.

V gene TRBV5-1 combines with J gene TRBJ2-5; 8 positions agree with TRBD1. V lost 1 base to trimming and J lost 2 bases; unmatched junction nucleotides: 7. CDR1 is SGHRS and CDR2 is YFSETQ in the germline V gene. The CDR3 covers 16 residues. CDR3 bases: TGCGCCAGCAGCTTGATCCCCGGACAGGGACAAGAGACCCAGTACTTC. Translating it yields CASSLIPGQGQETQYF. Combining the CDR3 with reference TRBV5-1 and TRBJ2-5 gives the whole variable domain KAGVTQTPRYLIKTRGQQVTLSCSPISGHRSVSWYQQTPGQGLQFLFEYFSETQRNKGNFPGRFSGRQFSNSRSEMNVSTLELGDSALYLCASSLIPGQGQETQYFGPGTRLLVL.

The V gene is TRBV19, the J gene TRBJ2-2, with 9 bases that match TRBD1. V lost 9 bases to trimming and J lost 4 bases; unmatched junction nucleotides: 12. CDR3 length: 16 amino acids. Looked up from germline, CDR1 is LNHDA and CDR2 is SQIVND (reference sequence). The CDR3 protein is CASNPGQGSPTGELFF. The CDR3 DNA sequence: TGTGCCAGCAATCCTGGACAGGGGTCTCCCACCGGGGAGCTGTTTTTT.

The chain combines TRBV7-8 with TRBJ2-7, with a tentative D call TRBD1 (6 bases). CDR3 length: 15 amino acids. V was pared by 1 base and J by 0 bases, with 10 bases between. Germline loops: CDR1 SGHVS, CDR2 FQNEAQ. The chain's CDR3 is CASSLETGSSYEQYF. CDR3 DNA sequence: TGTGCCAGCAGCTTAGAAACAGGGAGCTCCTACGAGCAGTACTTC. The variable domain in full, with the rest retrieved from reference TRBV7-8 and TRBJ2-7, is GAGVSQSPRYKVAKRGQDVALRCDPISGHVSLFWYQQALGQGPEFLTYFQNEAQLDKSGLPSDRFFAERPEGSVSTLKIQRTQQEDSAVYLCASSLETGSSYEQYFGPGTRLTVT.

The J gene is TRBJ1-1, the V gene TRBV7-2, with unresolved D. CDR1 and CDR2 (germline): SGHTA, FQGNSA. This CDR3 has 13 residues. The ends were cut back, 3 bases at V and 7 bases at J, with 12 bases in the middle. Here the CDR3 DNA reads TGTGCCAGCAGCTTGGAGGGTACCCTTGAAGCTTTCTTT. Its translation: CASSLEGTLEAFF.

The V call is TRBV7-2, the J call TRBJ2-7; TRBD2 is a possible D gene (6 bases). The germline V gene encodes CDR1 SGHTA and CDR2 FQGNSA. This CDR3 is built from 15 residues. V lost 0 bases, J lost 3 bases, and 12 bases lay in between. CDR3: CASSLAGEGLYEQYF. Written as DNA, the CDR3 is TGTGCCAGCAGCTTAGCCGGTGAGGGACTCTACGAGCAGTACTTC.

The rearrangement links TRBV7-2 to TRBJ1-2; D is possibly TRBD1 (6 bases). CDR1 SGHTA and CDR2 FQGNSA come from the germline V gene. This CDR3 is built from 14 residues. Trimming shortened V by 2 bases and J by 3 bases, and 10 bases separated the two germline ends. The CDR3 reads CASSLTGIDYGYTF. Written as DNA, the CDR3 is TGTGCCAGCAGCTTAACAGGGATTGACTATGGCTACACCTTC.

The gene calls are TRBV2 and TRBJ2-4; D remains unclear. Germline V gene data show CDR1 as SNHLY and CDR2 as FYNNEI. The CDR3 covers 13 residues. With 6 bases removed from V and 0 bases from J, the gap between germline ends came to 6 bases. The CDR3 loop is CASSPLAKNIQYF. The CDR3 DNA follows: TGTGCCAGCAGCCCATTAGCCAAAAACATTCAGTACTTC.

The chain couples TRBV15 to TRBJ2-2; TRBD2 matches at 9 bases. Trimming removed 8 bases from V and 0 bases from J; junction bases left unmatched: 4. Germline CDR1 reads LNHNV; CDR2 reads YYDKDF (reference sequence). This CDR3 is built from 15 residues. This CDR3 reads CATYAGGSNTGELFF. The CDR3 DNA sequence: TGTGCCACCTACGCGGGAGGGTCGAACACCGGGGAGCTGTTTTTT.

V and J are TRBV7-2 and TRBJ1-2; D call uncertain. Germline V gene data show CDR1 as SGHTA and CDR2 as FQGNSA. This CDR3 is 13 amino acids long. The germline V and J ends were trimmed by 4 bases and 3 bases, with 9 bases remaining between them. As DNA, the CDR3 is TGTGCCAGCAGCTACGACAACTACTATGGCTACACCTTC. Protein sequence: CASSYDNYYGYTF.

This chain links TRBV2 with TRBJ1-1; tentatively, D is TRBD1 (6 bases). The CDR3 is 14 residues long. In germline, CDR1 is SNHLY, CDR2 FYNNEI. V gave up 5 bases and J gave up 3 bases, with 13 bases separating them. This CDR3 is CASSTQGLDTEAFF. The CDR3 DNA reads TGTGCCAGCAGTACACAGGGTCTTGACACTGAAGCTTTCTTT.

CDR3 bases: TGTGCCAGCTCACCCCGGACTAGCCAAATCCAAGAGACCCAGTACTTC. It encodes CASSPRTSQIQETQYF. V is TRBV18 and J is TRBJ2-5; 8 nucleotides line up with TRBD2. V shed 3 bases, J shed 1 base, and the junction held 7 bases outside the gene matches. The germline gives CDR1 KGHSH, CDR2 LQKENI. The CDR3 runs to 16 residues.

This clone occurred a few times. The genes are TRBV3-1 (or the pseudogene TRBV3-2) and TRBJ2-7, with TRBD1 matching 11 bases. The CDR3 has 13 amino acids. Germline loops: CDR1 LGHDT, CDR2 YNNKEL (reference sequence). J was trimmed by 5 bases and V by 10 bases; bases with no gene match: 7. Written as DNA, the CDR3 is TGTGCCACCGGGACAGGGGGAACCCACGAGCAGTACTTC. Protein: CATGTGGTHEQYF.

This chain links TRBV10-3 with TRBJ2-5; D uncertain. The CDR3 has 13 residues. V was shortened by 8 bases and J by 5 bases, with 15 bases between the two germline ends. Germline V lookup: CDR1 ENHRY, CDR2 SYGVKD. CDR3 bases: TGTGCCATCGGGCCAGCTGCAGAGGAGACCCAGTACTTC. Translating it yields CAIGPAAEETQYF.

The chain links TRBV7-9 to TRBJ2-5; no firm D call. V was trimmed by 0 bases and J by 2 bases, leaving 13 bases between them. The CDR3 is 16 amino acids. Germline CDR1 reads SEHNR; CDR2 reads FQNEAQ (reference sequence). The DNA of the CDR3 is TGTGCCAGCAGCTTAGCGCTTGCAGTCTCGCAAGAGACCCAGTACTTC. It yields the protein CASSLALAVSQETQYF.

The V and J genes are TRBV7-3 and TRBJ2-1, with 10 bases lining up with TRBD2. In germline, CDR1 is SGHTA, CDR2 FQGTGA. The CDR3 consists of 15 residues. The J segment lost 8 bases and the V segment lost 6 bases, leaving 10 bases of the junction unmatched. This chain's CDR3 is CASSFSGLASDEQFF. The CDR3 region has the DNA TGTGCCAGCAGTTTTTCGGGACTAGCGTCGGATGAGCAGTTCTTC. Filled out from reference TRBV7-3 and TRBJ2-1, the complete variable domain reads GAGVSQTPSNKVTEKGKYVELRCDPISGHTALYWYRQSLGQGPEFLIYFQGTGAADDSGLPNDRFFAVRPEGSVSTLKIQRTERGDSAVYLCASSFSGLASDEQFFGPGTRLTVL.

V gene TRBV29-1 combines with J gene TRBJ1-2, with 8 bases identical to TRBD1. V dropped 2 bases and J dropped 7; count of bases not matched to a gene: 6. This CDR3 has 13 amino acids. CDR1 is SQVTM, CDR2 ANQGSEA, per germline. CDR3 nucleotide sequence: TGCAGCGTTGAAATGGCAGGGGGCGGTGGCTACACCTTC. It codes for CSVEMAGGGGYTF.

CDR3 sequence: CASSQDYTVYGGENTEAFF. The CDR3 DNA follows: TGTGCCAGCAGCCAAGATTATACCGTCTATGGGGGCGAGAACACTGAAGCTTTCTTT. The genes are TRBV3-1 (or the pseudogene TRBV3-2) and TRBJ1-1, with a possible D match to TRBD1 (6 bases). From germline, CDR1 is LGHDT and CDR2 YNNKEL (reference sequence). Trimming stripped 0 bases from V and 1 base from J, with 21 bases between. This CDR3 has 19 amino acids.

The J gene is TRBJ2-2, the V gene TRBV13; the match to TRBD1 covers 8 bases. The ends lost 4 bases at V and 9 bases at J; junction bases unmatched: 7. Looked up from germline, CDR1 is PRHDT and CDR2 is FYEKMQ (reference sequence). The length of the CDR3 is 14 residues. CDR3 DNA sequence: TGTGCCAGCAGCTCGGGACAGGCCATCCGGGAGCTGTTTTTT. Protein sequence: CASSSGQAIRELFF.

This clone was seen once. V usage is TRBV29-1 and J usage is TRBJ2-3, with no clear D. Germline V gives CDR1 SQVTM, CDR2 ANQGSEA. The CDR3 extends over 11 amino acids. V lost 7 bases, J lost 4 bases, and 9 bases lay in between. Here the CDR3 DNA reads TGCAGCGCGCGTCAGGCAGATACGCAGTATTTT. Protein product: CSARQADTQYF.

The chain combines TRBV7-2 with TRBJ2-2; 9 bases agree with TRBD1. V lost 2 bases, J lost 7 bases, and 5 bases stayed unmatched. CDR3 size: 15 residues. CDR1 and CDR2 (germline): SGHTA, FQGNSA. The CDR3 here is CASSLSQGAFGELFF. In DNA, the CDR3 is TGTGCCAGCAGCTTATCACAGGGGGCGTTCGGGGAGCTGTTTTTT.

In this sample, this clone turned up once. The chain has TRBV5-1 and TRBJ1-2; 7 bases map to TRBD1. V lost 0 bases, J lost 8 bases, and 10 bases stayed unmatched. The CDR3 loop spans 15 amino acids. Germline CDR1 SGHRS, CDR2 YFSETQ. CDR3 DNA: TGCGCCAGCAGCTTGGAGGCCGCGACAGGGAAGGGCTACACCTTC. It is translated as CASSLEAATGKGYTF.

The chain couples TRBV28 to TRBJ2-1, with 7 bases lining up with TRBD2. This CDR3 comprises 15 residues. Germline lookup yields CDR1 MDHEN and CDR2 SYDVKM. Germline trimming cut 3 bases from V and 7 bases from J; bases unmatched to any gene: 9. CDR3 nucleotides: TGTGCCAGCAGTTTCGGGGCTAGCGGCAGGAATGAGCAGTTCTTC. Residues: CASSFGASGRNEQFF.

This chain uses TRBV6-5 with TRBJ2-7, with 16 positions matching TRBD2. Looked up from germline, CDR1 is MNHEY and CDR2 is SVGAGI. The CDR3 length is 15 residues. The trim removed 6 bases at V and 4 bases at J, leaving 3 bases unmatched. CDR3 bases: TGTGCCAGCAGCTGGGGACTAGCGGGGGGGTACGAGCAGTACTTC. Translating it yields CASSWGLAGGYEQYF.

The rearrangement joins TRBV6-2 or TRBV6-3 to TRBJ2-1; TRBD2 matches at 8 bases. CDR3 length: 18 residues. Germline assignment: CDR1 MNHEY and CDR2 SVGEGT. The junction had 10 bases not matched to a gene; V was cut back by 2 bases and J by 1 base. The CDR3 nucleotides read TGTGCCAGCAGTTACCGACCTGCGGGGGGCGGTTCCTACAATGAGCAGTTCTTC. Translating gives CASSYRPAGGGSYNEQFF.

The rearrangement joins TRBV15 to TRBJ2-7; D not certain. The CDR3 length is 12 residues. V shed 5 bases and J shed 0 bases, with 5 bases lying between them. CDR1 and CDR2 from the germline V gene are LNHNV and YYDKDF (reference sequence). The CDR3 protein is CATSGSSYEQYF. In nucleotides, the CDR3 is TGTGCCACCAGCGGCAGCTCCTACGAGCAGTACTTC.

The sample holds one count of this clone. This chain uses TRBV5-8 with TRBJ1-2, with D perhaps matching TRBD1 (6 bases). Deletions cut 5 bases from V and 4 bases from J, with 21 bases between. The CDR3 contains 16 residues. Looked up from germline, CDR1 is SGHTS and CDR2 is YDEGEE. The CDR3 DNA follows: TGTGCCAGCAGTTTACAGGGATGGCGGCATTCCTATGGCTACACCTTC. Its translation is CASSLQGWRHSYGYTF.

The chain combines TRBV27 with TRBJ2-3; D unclear. With 4 bases removed from V and 3 bases from J, the gap between germline ends came to 8 bases. The V gene's germline CDR1 is MNHEY and CDR2 SMNVEV (reference sequence). CDR3 length: 13 amino acids. As DNA, the CDR3 is TGTGCCAGCAGTTCTCTCCAGACAGATACGCAGTATTTT. Translating it yields CASSSLQTDTQYF.

This chain links TRBV28 with TRBJ1-1, with 8 bases that match TRBD1. Trimming removed 1 base from V and 5 bases from J; junction bases left unmatched: 9. There are 16 residues in the CDR3. The germline gives CDR1 MDHEN, CDR2 SYDVKM. CDR3 sequence reads: CASSLLPGQAETEAFF. In nucleotides, the CDR3 is TGTGCCAGCAGTTTATTACCGGGACAGGCTGAAACTGAAGCTTTCTTT.

The V gene is TRBV4-3, the J gene TRBJ1-6; 9 bases line up with TRBD1. V lost 0 bases and J lost 9; bases outside the gene matches: 9. CDR1 is LGHNA and CDR2 is YSLEER in the germline V gene. This CDR3 region has 17 residues. CDR3 bases: TGCGCCAGCAGCCAAGATTGGGAGGACAGGGGATTTTCACCCCTCCACTTT. This codes for CASSQDWEDRGFSPLHF.

This rearrangement joins TRBV25-1 to TRBJ2-1; 8 bases are shared with TRBD2. This CDR3 is 14 amino acids long. CDR1 and CDR2 (germline): MGHDK, SYGVNS. V shed 5 bases and J 6 bases; nucleotides not matched to a gene: 6. CDR3 region: CASSRAGGSNEQFF. The DNA of the CDR3 is TGTGCCAGCAGTCGGGCGGGGGGTTCCAATGAGCAGTTCTTC.

This chain links TRBV5-4 with TRBJ2-2; D is possibly TRBD2 (6 bases). CDR1 and CDR2 from the germline V gene are SGHNT and YYREEE (reference sequence). V lost 0 bases, J lost 4 bases, and 13 bases lay in between. The CDR3 loop spans 16 amino acids. CDR3 in DNA: TGTGCCAGCAGCTTGGGATCCCAGCGGGTCACCGGGGAGCTGTTTTTT. Protein: CASSLGSQRVTGELFF.

The genes are TRBV2 and TRBJ2-5; 7 bases match TRBD2. After removal of 6 bases from V and 2 bases from J, the junction contained 6 bases not matched to a gene. This CDR3 has 14 residues. Germline CDR1 SNHLY, CDR2 FYNNEI. CDR3 in amino acids: CASRHGGLQETQYF. CDR3 in DNA: TGTGCCAGCAGGCACGGGGGGTTGCAAGAGACCCAGTACTTC.